This is a list of T cell receptor beta chains from one sample in a study of cytomegalovirus exposure and HLA in healthy donors. Generated by immunoSEQ multiplex PCR, the TCRdb table keeps only in-frame clones and is missing some. Among 130,000 to 150,000 clones listed, around 80% were seen once. The sample consisted of PBMCs. Receptor source: a male donor in good health and CMV-seronegative. The CDR3 runs from the conserved cysteine through the conserved F or W. A D gene is named only where the DNA matches it firmly. Not all rows give a size; the values are once, few, many and, for expanded clones, a class.

>TRBJ2-7|-|-|TRBV9
CASSVQPTTYEQYF
TGTGCCAGCAGCGTTCAGCCGACTACCTACGAGCAGTACTTC
>TRBJ1-4|-|-|TRBV15
CATSPRMGEKLFF
TGTGCCACCAGTCCTCGTATGGGCGAAAAACTGTTTTTT
>TRBJ1-4|-|-|TRBV28
CASRQRAREKLFF
TGTGCCAGCCGACAGAGAGCCAGGGAAAAACTGTTTTTT
>TRBJ1-2|-|few|TRBV5-1
CASSLVGQGDYGYTF
TGCGCCAGCAGCTTGGTCGGGCAGGGCGACTATGGCTACACCTTC
>TRBJ1-4|-|-|TRBV7-6
CASSLDPPNILQGSNEKLFF
TGTGCCAGCAGCTTAGATCCCCCTAACATTCTACAGGGCTCTAATGAAAAACTGTTTTTT
>TRBJ2-1|TRBD1|-|TRBV5-1
CASSLQQGGGNEQFF
TGCGCCAGCAGCTTGCAACAGGGGGGTGGGAATGAGCAGTTCTTC
>TRBJ1-3|-|-|TRBV4-2
CASSHTGTGNTIYF
TGTGCCAGCAGCCATACAGGCACTGGAAACACCATATATTTT
>TRBJ1-2|-|-|TRBV4-3
CASSQDSSPNYGYTF
TGCGCCAGCAGCCAAGACAGTAGCCCCAACTATGGCTACACCTTC
>TRBJ2-4|-|-|TRBV5-1
CASSSTRWGQNIQYF
TGCGCCAGCAGCTCCACCCGCTGGGGGCAAAACATTCAGTACTTC
>TRBJ1-1|-|-|TRBV15
CATSSPPGALYFEAFF
TGTGCCACCAGCTCCCCCCCAGGGGCGCTCTATTTTGAAGCTTTCTTT
>TRBJ1-5|-|-|TRBV5-6
CASSLAGGGQPQHF
TGTGCCAGCAGCTTGGCTGGGGGAGGGCAGCCCCAGCATTTT
>TRBJ2-2|-|-|TRBV5-1
CASYRTTNTGELFF
TGCGCCAGTTACAGGACAACGAACACCGGGGAGCTGTTTTTT
>TRBJ1-1|-|-|TRBV27
CASSPQGAQKAFF
TGTGCCAGCAGTCCGCAAGGGGCGCAAAAAGCTTTCTTT
>TRBJ2-5|-|-|TRBV7-9
CASSSQETQYF
TGTGCCAGCAGCTCACAAGAGACCCAGTACTTC
>TRBJ1-6|-|-|TRBV4-1
CASSQRLVQGANSPLHF
TGCGCCAGCAGCCAACGGCTCGTACAGGGCGCGAATTCACCCCTCCACTTT
>TRBJ1-1|-|-|TRBV30
CAWNEQGNTEAFF
TGTGCCTGGAACGAACAGGGGAACACTGAAGCTTTCTTT
>TRBJ2-2|TRBD1|-|TRBV9
CASSVDPGQGHTGELFF
TGTGCCAGCAGCGTAGATCCAGGACAGGGACACACCGGGGAGCTGTTTTTT
>TRBJ2-5|-|-|TRBV20-1
CSAREEGTQYF
TGCAGTGCTAGAGAGGAGGGGACCCAGTACTTC
>TRBJ1-1|TRBD1|few|TRBV7-2
CASSPLGGNTEAFF
TGTGCCAGCAGCCCCTTAGGGGGCAACACTGAAGCTTTCTTT
>TRBJ2-1|-|-|TRBV6-6
CASSSPGSEGGEQFF
TGTGCCAGCTCTTCCCCGGGGTCCGAGGGAGGTGAGCAGTTCTTC
>TRBJ2-7|-|-|TRBV5-1
CASSPGGSGYEQYF
TGCGCCAGCAGCCCTGGGGGGTCAGGATACGAGCAGTACTTC
>TRBJ1-6|-|-|TRBV2
CASSVTGMNSPLHF
TGTGCCAGCAGTGTCACGGGTATGAATTCACCCCTCCACTTT
>TRBJ2-2|-|few|TRBV19
CASSSYGTGELFF
TGTGCCAGTAGTTCCTACGGGACCGGGGAGCTGTTTTTT
>TRBJ1-5|-|-|TRBV5-1
CASSWGGLNQPQHF
TGCGCCAGCAGCTGGGGGGGGCTAAATCAGCCCCAGCATTTT
>TRBJ1-6|-|-|TRBV27
CASSLGGRGNSPLHF
TGTGCCAGCAGTCTAGGTGGCAGGGGTAATTCACCCCTCCACTTT
>TRBJ1-2|TRBD1|-|TRBV10-3
CAISGTGYGYTF
TGTGCCATCAGTGGGACAGGATACGGCTACACCTTC
>TRBJ2-5|-|-|TRBV5-6
CASSLLGADEETQYF
TGTGCCAGCAGCTTGTTGGGGGCGGATGAAGAGACCCAGTACTTC
>TRBJ2-1|TRBD2|-|TRBV7-2
CASSLDVGGSSYNEQFF
TGTGCCAGCAGCTTAGATGTGGGGGGGAGCTCCTACAATGAGCAGTTCTTC
>TRBJ1-2|TRBD1|-|TRBV5-4
CASSWTGYGYTF
TGTGCCAGCAGCTGGACAGGGTATGGCTACACCTTC
>TRBJ1-1|-|few|TRBV9
CASSVGDSLNTEAFF
TGTGCCAGCAGCGTAGGAGACAGCCTGAACACTGAAGCTTTCTTT
>TRBJ1-5|TRBD1|-|TRBV18
CASSPPGQDNQPQHF
TGTGCCAGCTCACCACCGGGACAGGACAATCAGCCCCAGCATTTT
>TRBJ1-5|-|-|TRBV5-6
CASSSGSTGYQPQHF
TGTGCCAGCAGCTCGGGATCTACTGGGTATCAGCCCCAGCATTTT
>TRBJ2-7|-|-|TRBV7-9
CASSSSQGPYEQYF
TGTGCCAGCAGCTCCAGTCAGGGCCCCTACGAGCAGTACTTC
>TRBJ2-3|TRBD1|-|TRBV6-1
CASSAHRDRTTDTQYF
TGTGCCAGCAGTGCCCACCGGGACAGGACGACAGATACGCAGTATTTT
>TRBJ1-6|TRBD1|-|TRBV5-4
CASSSDRATRNSPLHF
TGTGCCAGCAGCTCGGACAGGGCAACACGGAATTCACCCCTCCACTTT
>TRBJ1-2|-|-|TRBV19
CASSIGAGIYGYTF
TGTGCCAGTAGTATTGGGGCAGGGATATATGGCTACACCTTC
>TRBJ1-1|TRBD1|once|TRBV11-1
CASSLDSGTGDTEAFF
TGTGCCAGCAGCTTAGACTCCGGGACAGGGGACACTGAAGCTTTCTTT